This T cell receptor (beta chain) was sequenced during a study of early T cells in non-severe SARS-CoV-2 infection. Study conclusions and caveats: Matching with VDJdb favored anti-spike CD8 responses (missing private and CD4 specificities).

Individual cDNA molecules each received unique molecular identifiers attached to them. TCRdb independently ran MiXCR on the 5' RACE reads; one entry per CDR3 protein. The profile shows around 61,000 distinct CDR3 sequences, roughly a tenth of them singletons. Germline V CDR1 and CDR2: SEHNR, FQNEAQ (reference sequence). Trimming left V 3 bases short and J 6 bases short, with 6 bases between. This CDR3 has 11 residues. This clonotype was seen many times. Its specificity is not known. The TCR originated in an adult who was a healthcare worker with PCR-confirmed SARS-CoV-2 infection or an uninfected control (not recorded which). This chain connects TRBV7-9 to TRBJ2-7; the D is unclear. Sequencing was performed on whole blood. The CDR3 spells CASSFLSEQYF. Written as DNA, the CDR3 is TGTGCCAGCAGCTTCCTTTCCGAGCAGTACTTC.